This T cell receptor beta chain was found in a study of CD8 T cells in ankylosing spondylitis. V was shortened by 6 bases and J by 7 bases, with 13 bases between the two germline ends. This CDR3 is 12 amino acids long. In making TCR beta libraries, quantitative 5'-RACE with molecular barcodes was used. TCRdb re-analysed the 5' RACE reads in MiXCR, keeping a single row per CDR3 protein. The sample carries 100,000 to 150,000 distinct CDR3 sequences, around 9.3% recorded once. Study-wide results and caveats: Some of these motif variants have turned up before, in reports on reactive arthritis synovial fluid and blood. Clones linked to disease were reported to show significant enrichment in matched ankylosing spondylitis synovial fluid. A TCR beta motif made of fewer than ten highly homologous variants seemed typical of ankylosing spondylitis blood.

This clonotype was observed many times. The antigen is not known. This sequence was found in a male donor with ankylosing spondylitis or in good health (not recorded which). V gene TRBV12-3 or TRBV12-4 combines with J gene TRBJ2-7, with unresolved D. The specimen sequenced was blood, either unsorted or a sorted T cell fraction (not recorded which). The CDR3 DNA follows: TGTGCCAGCAGGCCCAACCTGGGGGAGCAGTACTTC. Protein sequence: CASRPNLGEQYF.